This record concerns one T cell receptor (beta chain) sequence. Its target is not known. The length of the CDR3 is 16 residues. V lost 2 bases and J 5 bases, leaving 18 bases between the germline ends. CDR1 and CDR2 (germline): KGHSY, FQNENV. MiXCR, run by TCRdb on the 5' RACE reads, gives a single entry per CDR3 protein. The sample includes roughly 53,000 distinct CDR3 sequences, around 9.3% of them seen just once. This entry belongs to a study of early T cells in non-severe SARS-CoV-2 infection. Study-wide findings and caveats: Matching results from VDJdb favored anti-spike CD8 responses, leaving private and CD4 specificities undetected.

Sequenced input: whole blood. V usage is TRBV16 and J usage is TRBJ1-1, with TRBD1 as a possible D gene (6 bases). This TCR was sampled from an adult who was a healthcare worker with PCR-confirmed SARS-CoV-2 infection or an uninfected control (not recorded which). The CDR3 DNA is TGTGCCAGCAGCCAACTCAGGGGCAGGGAGAGGACTGAAGCTTTCTTT. As protein: CASSQLRGRERTEAFF.